The next 22 T cell receptor beta chains were all read from a single sample in a study of OX40 agonist ivuxolimab in advanced cancers. Library construction relied on the immunoSEQ multiplex PCR assay. The table was pulled from immuneACCESS by TCRdb, which kept in-frame rearrangements only. Such tables lose some clones; where checked, under half of the loss comes from unresolved V genes, and the rest has no known cause. The sample table contains 72,000 or so clones; only one count was recorded for around 85% of them. In total, the top ten clones hold more than 4% of the sample. The source was CD4+ or CD8+ T cells sorted from blood, collected in a trial of the OX40 agonist ivuxolimab. The receptors come from an adult with an advanced solid tumor such as melanoma, head and neck, liver or kidney cancer.

The chain joins TRBV9 to TRBJ2-5; D might be TRBD1 (6 bases). CDR1 is SGDLS and CDR2 is YYNGEE in the germline V gene. Trimming stripped 6 bases from V and 5 bases from J, with 11 bases between. The CDR3 runs to 12 residues. The CDR3 DNA is TGTGCCAGCAAAGGGGACACGGAGACCCAGTACTTC. This translates into CASKGDTETQYF.

This clone appeared a few times. The V call is TRBV5-1, the J call TRBJ2-7; 8 bases line up with TRBD1. The CDR3 extends over 15 amino acids. Per germline, CDR1 SGHRS and CDR2 YFSETQ. V shed 4 bases, J shed 5 bases, and the junction held 11 bases outside the gene matches. The CDR3 DNA sequence: TGCGCCAGCAGCCCGGACGGACAGGGCCGGGACGAGCAGTACTTC. Translating it yields CASSPDGQGRDEQYF.

The chain combines TRBV7-9 with TRBJ2-1; 7 bases agree with TRBD2. The CDR3 is 15 amino acids. Trimming took 4 bases from V and 7 from J; bases not matched to a gene: 10. Germline V gene lookup returns CDR1 SEHNR and CDR2 FQNEAQ (reference sequence). CDR3 residues: CASSSSGLPLNEQFF. The CDR3 DNA is TGTGCCAGCAGCTCATCGGGACTACCCCTTAATGAGCAGTTCTTC.

This clone has a single count. CDR3 nucleotide sequence: TGTGCCAGCAGTGGGGTGAATTTCGGCAATCAGCCCCAGCATTTT. Encoded protein: CASSGVNFGNQPQHF. The chain employs TRBV2 and TRBJ1-5; D is ambiguous. V was trimmed by 4 bases and J by 2 bases, leaving 12 bases between them. Germline-derived CDR1 and CDR2 are SNHLY and FYNNEI. The length of the CDR3 is 15 residues.

For this clone: This sample also contains other DNA sequences that code for the same CDR3. V gene TRBV7-9 combines with J gene TRBJ2-7; TRBD2 might be the D (5 bases). The V gene lost 1 base and the J gene lost 4 bases, with 11 bases spanning the gap. This CDR3 is built from 14 residues. CDR1 is SEHNR and CDR2 is FQNEAQ in the germline V gene (reference sequence). The CDR3 DNA reads as TGTGCCAGCAGCTTAGGCGGACGGGAATACGAGCAGTACTTC. Translated, it gives CASSLGGREYEQYF.

The V and J genes are TRBV7-9 and TRBJ1-2; D may be TRBD1 (5 bases). Germline CDR1 is SEHNR and CDR2 is FQNEAQ (reference sequence). Trimming shortened V by 1 base and J by 7 bases, and 19 bases separated the two germline ends. This CDR3 is built from 16 residues. CDR3 DNA sequence: TGTGCCAGCAGCTTAGGGTCGTCGGGCCCCGGGGGTGGCTACACCTTC. This codes for CASSLGSSGPGGGYTF.

V gene TRBV23-1 combines with J gene TRBJ1-6; D is undetermined. TRBV23-1 is noted as an ORF with a role that remains uncertain. Trimming removed 4 bases at V and 5 bases at J, with 12 bases between. The CDR3 sequence is 15 residues long. CDR3 nucleotides: TGCGCCAGCAGTCGAAGGGTCAAACATAATTCACCCCTCCACTTT. It codes for CASSRRVKHNSPLHF.

The CDR3 nucleotides read TGCGCCAGCAGCTTGTTCCACGGGGGGGAGGACGAGCAGTACTTC. It encodes CASSLFHGGEDEQYF. The chain has TRBV5-1 and TRBJ2-7, with 8 bases fitting TRBD2. The trim removed 1 base at V and 5 bases at J, leaving 8 bases unmatched. The CDR3 spans 15 residues. CDR1 and CDR2 from the germline V gene are SGHRS and YFSETQ.

This chain connects TRBV11-2 to TRBJ1-1; possible D gene TRBD1, 6 bases. This CDR3 contains 14 residues. Trimming cost V 6 bases and J 6 bases, with 17 bases left between them. Germline CDR1 reads SGHAT; CDR2 reads FQNNGV. The CDR3, as DNA: TGTGCCAGCAGGTCACAGGGTCTTAGGTCTGAAGCTTTCTTT. This codes for CASRSQGLRSEAFF.

In this sample, this clone turned up once. This chain joins TRBV18 and TRBJ2-5; D is unclear. The germline CDR1 and CDR2 sequences are KGHSH and LQKENI. The CDR3 sequence is 13 residues long. The germline V and J ends were trimmed by 4 bases and 7 bases, with 13 bases remaining between them. Written as DNA, the CDR3 is TGTGCCAGCTCACAAGGACCTAAAGGGACCCAGTACTTC. This sequence encodes CASSQGPKGTQYF.

This sequence joins TRBV30 and TRBJ1-6; 7 bases agree with TRBD1. V lost 1 base to trimming and J lost 9 bases; unmatched junction nucleotides: 12. In germline, CDR1 is GTSNPN, CDR2 SVGIG (reference sequence). The CDR3 contains 16 residues. CDR3 bases: TGTGCCTGGAGTGGAGACAGGGCGCCTCTGGGTTCACCCCTCCACTTT. It codes for CAWSGDRAPLGSPLHF. Based on the CDR3 plus reference TRBV30 and TRBJ1-6, the full variable domain is SQTIHQWPATLVQPVGSPLSLECTVEGTSNPNLYWYRQAAGRGLQLLFYSVGIGQISSEVPQNLSASRPQDRQFILSSKKLLLSDSGFYLCAWSGDRAPLGSPLHFGNGTRLTVT.

A remark on this clone: An end of the junction differs from the germline gene, which may be a read error. The chain couples TRBV4-2 to TRBJ2-1; TRBD2 is a possible D gene (6 bases). There are 16 residues in the CDR3. Germline-derived CDR1 and CDR2 are LGHNA and YNFKEQ. CDR3: CVSSQEGDIADNEQFF. The CDR3 DNA reads as TGTGTCAGCAGCCAGGAGGGAGACATAGCAGACAATGAGCAGTTCTTC.

V usage is TRBV27 and J usage is TRBJ2-7; either TRBD1 or TRBD2 may supply D (5 bases each). Germline V lookup: CDR1 MNHEY, CDR2 SMNVEV (reference sequence). Trimming removed 5 bases at V and 0 bases at J, with 17 bases between. The length of the CDR3 is 16 residues. The DNA for the CDR3 is TGTGCCAGCAGTCCCGGGACCGGCCGCAGCTCCTACGAGCAGTACTTC. Amino acids: CASSPGTGRSSYEQYF.

V is TRBV10-3 and J is TRBJ2-5, with D unclear. Germline V gene sequence: CDR1 ENHRY, CDR2 SYGVKD. The length of the CDR3 is 13 residues. The V end was cut by 0 bases, the J end by 3 bases, with 5 bases between. The CDR3 sequence is CAISESTKETQYF. In DNA form, the CDR3 reads TGTGCCATCAGTGAGTCGACGAAAGAGACCCAGTACTTC.

V usage is TRBV7-9 and J usage is TRBJ1-3; tentatively, D is TRBD1 (5 bases). The germline V gene has CDR1 SEHNR and CDR2 FQNEAQ (reference sequence). This CDR3 comprises 13 residues. V gave up 3 bases and J gave up 8 bases, with 11 bases separating them. The CDR3 bases are TGTGCCAGCAGCTTCCCTTCGGGGGACACCATATATTTT. This encodes CASSFPSGDTIYF.

The V and J genes are TRBV4-1 and TRBJ2-2; no definite D call. Germline V gene data show CDR1 as MGHRA and CDR2 as YSYEKL. The CDR3 is made up of 14 amino acids. Trimming shortened V by 7 bases and J by 5 bases, and 14 bases separated the two germline ends. CDR3 amino acids: CASTRLIGTGELFF. DNA of the CDR3: TGCGCCAGCACTAGGTTAATTGGGACCGGGGAGCTGTTTTTT.

This chain connects TRBV10-3 to TRBJ1-1, with TRBD1 matching over 8 bases. Germline trimming cut 6 bases from V and 0 bases from J; bases unmatched to any gene: 6. CDR1 and CDR2 (germline): ENHRY, SYGVKD. The CDR3 loop spans 15 amino acids. In DNA, the CDR3 is TGTGCCATCAGAGACAGGGGCTCCATGAACACTGAAGCTTTCTTT. This encodes CAIRDRGSMNTEAFF.

The V call is TRBV9, the J call TRBJ2-5, with 14 bases that match TRBD2. Trimming removed 3 bases from V and 2 bases from J; junction bases left unmatched: 6. The germline CDR1 and CDR2 sequences are SGDLS and YYNGEE. CDR3 length equals 17 residues. The CDR3 DNA reads TGTGCCAGCAGCGGGGGACTAGCGGGGGCACGACAAGAGACCCAGTACTTC. Amino acid sequence: CASSGGLAGARQETQYF.

This rearrangement joins TRBV19 to TRBJ1-1; TRBD1 might be the D (5 bases). V shed 4 bases and J shed 2 bases, with 14 bases lying between them. The germline V gene has CDR1 LNHDA and CDR2 SQIVND (reference sequence). There are 15 residues in the CDR3. In nucleotides, the CDR3 is TGTGCCAGTAGTAGGGACCGATCCACCAACACTGAAGCTTTCTTT. Protein product: CASSRDRSTNTEAFF. The full variable domain, rest sourced from reference TRBV19 and TRBJ1-1, is DGGITQSPKYLFRKEGQNVTLSCEQNLNHDAMYWYRQDPGQGLRLIYYSQIVNDFQKGDIAEGYSVSREKKESFPLTVTSAQKNPTAFYLCASSRDRSTNTEAFFGQGTRLTVV.

The chain uses TRBV6-4 and TRBJ2-1; tentative D call: TRBD2 (6 bases). V lost 2 bases and J 6 bases, leaving 11 bases between the germline ends. The length of the CDR3 is 14 residues. The germline V gene has CDR1 MRHNA and CDR2 SNTAGT. The CDR3: CASSDGDGGNEQFF. The CDR3 bases are TGTGCCAGCAGTGACGGGGACGGGGGCAATGAGCAGTTCTTC.

The chain carries TRBV11-2 and TRBJ2-2; D is uncertain. The V end was cut by 3 bases, the J end by 5 bases, with 4 bases between. The CDR3 runs to 12 residues. Germline V gene lookup returns CDR1 SGHAT and CDR2 FQNNGV. CDR3 DNA: TGTGCCAGCAGCTTTTGGACCGGGGAGCTGTTTTTT. This gives the protein CASSFWTGELFF.

The chain joins TRBV5-4 to TRBJ2-2; TRBD2 agrees at 10 bases. CDR3 length: 16 amino acids. Germline V CDR1 and CDR2: SGHNT, YYREEE (reference sequence). V lost 4 bases to trimming and J lost 7 bases; unmatched junction nucleotides: 10. The CDR3, as DNA: TGTGCCAGCAGCGGGGAGCGGGGGGGCATTGGCGGGGAGCTGTTTTTT. This encodes CASSGERGGIGGELFF.